What follows are 25 T cell receptor beta chains derived from one specimen sequenced in a study of monozygotic twins with inflammatory bowel disease. TCRdb processed the 5' RACE reads again and assigns one entry to each CDR3 protein, with no DNA. The sample's table shows hundreds of thousands of distinct CDR3 sequences. Sample: blood. The receptors come from a human donor with ulcerative colitis or Crohn's disease, or a healthy co-twin of an affected twin (not recorded which).

This chain joins TRBV9 and TRBJ1-2. The V gene's germline CDR1 is SGDLS and CDR2 YYNGEE. The CDR3 is 15 amino acids. The CDR3: CASSVRFLNIYGYTF.

This chain links TRBV4-3 with TRBJ2-7. This CDR3 is built from 14 residues. Germline CDR1 LGHNA, CDR2 YSLEER. The CDR3: CASSPLGKMYEQYF.

V and J are TRBV18 and TRBJ2-7. This CDR3 is built from 12 residues. Germline-derived CDR1 and CDR2 are KGHSH and LQKENI. The CDR3 loop is CASSPHSYEQYF. Full variable domain (remainder filled in from reference TRBV18 and TRBJ2-7): NAGVMQNPRHLVRRRGQEARLRCSPMKGHSHVYWYRQLPEEGLKFMVYLQKENIIDESGMPKERFSAEFPKEGPSILRIQQVVRGDSAAYFCASSPHSYEQYFGPGTRLTVT.

This chain joins TRBV12-3 or TRBV12-4 and TRBJ1-5. This CDR3 contains 17 residues. The CDR3 sequence: CASSLAWTGTSNQPQHF.

The rearrangement uses TRBV20-1 and TRBJ2-3; lacking DNA, the TRBD2 call made by TCRdb goes unchecked. Germline-derived CDR1 and CDR2 are DFQATT and SNEGSKA (reference sequence). This CDR3 contains 12 residues. The CDR3 spells CSAGGDRHTQYF.

J is TRBJ1-1 and V is TRBV9; TCRdb outputs TRBD1, but without DNA this stays unchecked. The germline gives CDR1 SGDLS, CDR2 YYNGEE. The CDR3 is 15 residues long. The CDR3 loop is CASSRETGGFTEAFF.

V usage is TRBV27 and J usage is TRBJ1-1; TCRdb designates TRBD1, a call that cannot be tested without DNA. Germline V gene data show CDR1 as MNHEY and CDR2 as SMNVEV (reference sequence). The CDR3 is 14 amino acids. The CDR3: CASSTRDKNTEAFF.

The chain employs TRBV20-1 and TRBJ2-1. CDR3 length equals 12 residues. Germline-derived CDR1 and CDR2 are DFQATT and SNEGSKA (reference sequence). The CDR3 sequence: CSATAAENEQFF.

The chain carries TRBV18 and TRBJ2-1; there is no DNA to check the TCRdb D call of TRBD2. The CDR3 is 16 residues long. The germline V gene encodes CDR1 KGHSH and CDR2 LQKENI. The CDR3: CASSPLSGRQESEQFF.

The chain couples TRBV5-1 to TRBJ1-5; the D call from TCRdb, TRBD1, cannot be confirmed without DNA. The CDR3 is made up of 18 amino acids. Germline V gives CDR1 SGHRS, CDR2 YFSETQ. Here the CDR3 reads CASSYYPSRQGGNQPQHF.

This chain uses TRBV7-2 with TRBJ2-4; TCRdb's assignment of TRBD2 cannot be checked, as there is no DNA. Germline assignment: CDR1 SGHTA and CDR2 FQGNSA. This CDR3 is built from 13 residues. This chain's CDR3 is CASSAGSENIQYF.

This rearrangement joins TRBV18 to TRBJ2-3; TCRdb's assignment of TRBD2 cannot be checked, as there is no DNA. Germline CDR1 and CDR2: KGHSH and LQKENI. CDR3 size: 19 residues. This CDR3 is CASSSLGAGGSSGTDTQYF.

V usage is TRBV12-3 or TRBV12-4 and J usage is TRBJ1-1. The CDR3 spans 14 residues. The CDR3 region is CASSLFSMNTEAFF.

This chain links TRBV12-3 or TRBV12-4 with TRBJ1-1. The CDR3 loop spans 13 amino acids. The CDR3 sequence is CASSLPKGGRAFF.

The chain links TRBV4-3 to TRBJ1-6. The CDR3 is made up of 15 amino acids. From germline, CDR1 is LGHNA and CDR2 YSLEER. The CDR3 reads CASSQDRYDFSPLHF.

This rearrangement joins TRBV6-2 or TRBV6-3 to TRBJ2-2; lacking DNA, the TRBD1 call made by TCRdb goes unchecked. CDR1 is MNHEY, CDR2 SVGEGT, per germline. The CDR3 length is 16 residues. This chain's CDR3 is CASRGSGTFNTGELFF.

The rearrangement links TRBV6-2 or TRBV6-3 to TRBJ2-3; absent DNA, TCRdb's TRBD2 call cannot be checked. The CDR3 consists of 15 residues. The V gene's germline CDR1 is MNHEY and CDR2 SVGEGT. The CDR3 reads CASSYDVGGIDTQYF.

CDR3 region: CASSLRAGSYNEQFF. The chain employs TRBV11-2 and TRBJ2-1; TCRdb reports TRBD1, a call that lacks DNA to check it against. Germline V gene sequence: CDR1 SGHAT, CDR2 FQNNGV. The CDR3 consists of 15 residues.

The chain is built from TRBV4-3 and TRBJ2-1; the TRBD2 assignment by TCRdb is unverifiable without DNA. Germline loops: CDR1 LGHNA, CDR2 YSLEER. The CDR3 has 17 amino acids. CDR3 residues: CASSQGGLGLAGGPLFF.

The chain is built from TRBV19 and TRBJ2-3; TCRdb gives TRBD1 as the D gene, but with no DNA this cannot be confirmed. The germline CDR1 and CDR2 sequences are LNHDA and SQIVND (reference sequence). The CDR3 is 16 amino acids. The CDR3 here is CASSIGAGQNTDTQYF.

This sequence joins TRBV20-1 and TRBJ1-2; TCRdb returns TRBD1, unconfirmable since there is no DNA. CDR3 length: 15 residues. CDR1 is DFQATT, CDR2 SNEGSKA, per germline (reference sequence). CDR3 loop: CSARDQDRANYGFTF.

This chain connects TRBV20-1 to TRBJ2-3. Germline CDR1 DFQATT, CDR2 SNEGSKA (reference sequence). This CDR3 has 13 amino acids. CDR3 in amino acids: CSARDLYTDTQYF.

The rearrangement links TRBV6-1 to TRBJ1-5; lacking DNA, the TRBD1 call made by TCRdb goes unchecked. The V gene's germline CDR1 is MNHNS and CDR2 SASEGT. This CDR3 has 12 residues. CDR3 residues: CAAGQSNQPQHF.

V and J are TRBV6-5 and TRBJ1-3. CDR3 length equals 13 residues. Germline-derived CDR1 and CDR2 are MNHEY and SVGAGI. CDR3 loop: CVSKTISGNTIYF.

The chain is built from TRBV12-3 or TRBV12-4 and TRBJ1-2. This CDR3 comprises 12 residues. The CDR3 is CASSLVVSAGTF.